Ten or more counts support the clone carrying this TCR beta chain. This record comes from a study of metastatic and nonmetastatic thyroid tumors. TCRdb re-called clones from the PCR reads using MiXCR. Here the sample spans over 15,000 clones, approximately 12% being singletons. Treatment of any kind had been given to no patient before thyroid surgery. CDR3 length: 13 amino acids. The J segment lost 5 bases and the V segment lost 5 bases, leaving 4 bases of the junction unmatched. Germline CDR1 reads LGHNA; CDR2 reads YNFKEQ. The sample comprised tumor tissue. This chain links TRBV4-2 with TRBJ1-2, with 8 bases lining up with TRBD1. The sequence was obtained from a female donor with papillary thyroid cancer or a benign thyroid nodule (not recorded which). Some clones in this sample may be carry-over from other donors' samples. The CDR3 protein is CASSARQGYGYTF. Written as DNA, the CDR3 is TGTGCCAGCAGCGCCCGACAGGGGTATGGCTACACCTTC.